This T cell receptor (beta chain) was captured in a study of metastatic and nonmetastatic thyroid tumors. Whole-study context: Malignant thyroid and benign thyroid patients provided blood and tumor or nodule tissue whose repertoires were compared.

Worth noting for this clone: The antigen is not known.

Under the authors' procedure: CDR3 was compared across clinicopathological groups, and the resulting differences were used to build a distant-metastasis classifier for papillary thyroid cancer. TCRdb re-called the PCR reads through MiXCR. The authors' filters were not applied to this entry. Among roughly 18,000 clones listed, 26% were seen once. Patients underwent thyroid surgery, and none had received any treatment before it. CDR3 size: 12 residues. Germline V gene lookup returns CDR1 MDHEN and CDR2 SYDVKM. The V end lost 6 bases, the J end lost 6 bases, and 9 bases lay between the germline ends. Whole-study results and caveats: Malignant thyroid tumors reportedly had TCR beta diversity that was significantly higher than in benign nodules, in blood and tumor.

This TCR derives from a female donor with papillary thyroid cancer or a benign thyroid nodule (not recorded which). Some clones in this sample may be carry-over from other donors' samples. The rearrangement links TRBV28 to TRBJ1-5, with no clear D. Sequencing was performed on tumor tissue. The CDR3 sequence: CASRTGPQPQHF. The DNA of the CDR3 is TGTGCCAGCAGGACCGGGCCTCAGCCCCAGCATTTT.